These 13 T cell receptor beta chains came from one sample sequenced in a study of blood T cell repertoires in COVID-19. Generated by immunoSEQ multiplex PCR, the TCRdb table keeps only in-frame clones and is missing some. The sample holds fewer than 150,000 clones, about nine tenths seen once. The sample comprised peripheral blood. The receptor source for this set is a man in his fifties or sixties with active or convalescent COVID-19.

This sequence joins TRBV4-1 and TRBJ1-5, with TRBD1 as a possible D gene (5 bases). This CDR3 is built from 15 residues. Germline V gives CDR1 MGHRA, CDR2 YSYEKL. The V gene lost 3 bases and the J gene lost 0 bases, with 9 bases spanning the gap. This CDR3 reads CASSQQGTSNQPQHF. For the CDR3, the DNA is TGCGCCAGCAGCCAGCAGGGTACTAGCAATCAGCCCCAGCATTTT.

The chain carries TRBV30 and TRBJ1-2; 10 bases align to TRBD1. The ends lost 4 bases at V and 8 bases at J; junction bases unmatched: 10. This CDR3 is built from 14 residues. Germline CDR1 reads GTSNPN; CDR2 reads SVGIG (reference sequence). The CDR3 loop is CAWTLSRTGGGYTF. The CDR3 nucleotides read TGTGCCTGGACCCTCTCAAGGACAGGGGGGGGCTACACCTTC.

The V call is TRBV6-5, the J call TRBJ1-1; unclear D gene. V gave up 10 bases and J gave up 1 base, with 7 bases separating them. The CDR3 totals 11 residues. Germline values: CDR1 MNHEY, CDR2 SVGAGI. CDR3 nucleotides: TGTGCCACTTCCGGGAACACTGAAGCTTTCTTT. Translated: CATSGNTEAFF.

This clone was detected once. The chain carries TRBV5-5 and TRBJ2-2; D gene uncertain. Germline loops: CDR1 SGHKS, CDR2 YYEKEE (reference sequence). The CDR3 sequence is 16 residues long. Deletions cut 3 bases from V and 1 base from J, with 13 bases between. The CDR3 DNA is TGTGCCAGCAGCTCCGACGGGTTATTGAACACCGGGGAGCTGTTTTTT. It is translated as CASSSDGLLNTGELFF.

The V and J genes are TRBV20-1 and TRBJ2-1; D is ambiguous. The CDR3 is 13 residues long. The germline V and J ends were trimmed by 3 bases and 9 bases, with 15 bases remaining between them. Looked up from germline, CDR1 is DFQATT and CDR2 is SNEGSKA (reference sequence). The CDR3 here is CSASALPPFEQFF. For the CDR3, the DNA is TGCAGTGCTAGTGCACTGCCCCCGTTTGAGCAGTTCTTC.

This rearrangement joins TRBV15 to TRBJ1-5, with 7 bases matching TRBD1. This CDR3 region has 14 residues. With V trimmed by 5 bases and J by 9 bases, 10 bases remained unmatched. Germline CDR1 is LNHNV and CDR2 is YYDKDF (reference sequence). Written as DNA, the CDR3 is TGTGCCACCAGCTTAAGACAGGGTGTTTCGCCCCAGCATTTT. Protein product: CATSLRQGVSPQHF.

As concerns this clone: A junction boundary mismatches the germline segment, possibly from a read error. The chain joins TRBV9 to TRBJ2-5; D perhaps matches TRBD2 (6 bases). Per the germline V gene, CDR1 is SGDLS and CDR2 is YYNGEE. The CDR3 contains 15 residues. CDR3 in amino acids: CASSGEEISSGERHF. The DNA of the CDR3 is TGTGCCAGCAGCGGGGAGGAGATCAGTAGCGGAGAGAGGCACTTC.

This sequence joins TRBV28 and TRBJ1-6; TRBD1 matches at 9 bases. Germline CDR1 MDHEN, CDR2 SYDVKM. The J segment lost 13 bases and the V segment lost 7 bases, leaving 14 bases of the junction unmatched. The length of the CDR3 is 15 residues. The CDR3 sequence: CASTAAGTGLSPLHF. DNA for the CDR3: TGTGCCAGCACCGCCGCCGGGACAGGGCTGAGTCCCCTCCACTTT.

The chain joins TRBV4-1 to TRBJ2-5, with TRBD1 matching 9 bases. The CDR3 runs 14 residues. The germline V gene encodes CDR1 MGHRA and CDR2 YSYEKL. Trimming cost V 6 bases and J 5 bases; bases outside gene matches: 7. Here the CDR3 reads CASSVGQGSETQYF. Written as DNA, the CDR3 is TGCGCCAGCAGTGTGGGACAGGGATCCGAGACCCAGTACTTC.

The rearrangement links TRBV4-2 to TRBJ2-7; 7 nucleotides line up with TRBD2. Trimming at V came to 0 bases and at J to 2 bases, leaving 7 bases not matched to a gene. This CDR3 is 16 amino acids long. The V gene's germline CDR1 is LGHNA and CDR2 YNFKEQ. In nucleotides, the CDR3 is TGTGCCAGCAGCCAAGATCTTACTAGCGCAACCTACGAGCAGTACTTC. Its protein is CASSQDLTSATYEQYF.

J is TRBJ2-7 and V is TRBV28, with TRBD1 as a possible D gene (7 bases). Trimming shortened V by 6 bases and J by 5 bases, and 17 bases separated the two germline ends. CDR1 is MDHEN, CDR2 SYDVKM, per germline. There are 14 residues in the CDR3. The CDR3 DNA is TGTGCCAGCAGGAGCCCAGGCAGGGGGGACGAGCAGTACTTC. It translates to CASRSPGRGDEQYF.

The V call is TRBV11-3, the J call TRBJ2-5, with D tentatively TRBD1 (6 bases). V was trimmed by 5 bases and J by 6 bases, leaving 10 bases between them. Germline V gene lookup returns CDR1 SGHNT and CDR2 YENEEA. CDR3 length: 12 amino acids. The CDR3 is CASSLRGQTQYF. The CDR3 DNA reads TGTGCCAGCAGCCTCAGGGGACAGACCCAGTACTTC.

The gene calls are TRBV6-5 and TRBJ2-1; 11 bases fit TRBD1. CDR3 length equals 14 residues. Per germline, CDR1 MNHEY and CDR2 SVGAGI. V dropped 6 bases and J dropped 6; count of bases not matched to a gene: 4. DNA of the CDR3: TGTGCCAGCAGCCCCGGGACAGGGGGCAATGAGCAGTTCTTC. It specifies CASSPGTGGNEQFF.